Below, 26 T cell receptor beta chains from the same sample are listed, as sequenced in a study of identical twins. TCRdb processed the 5' RACE reads anew with MiXCR; each CDR3 protein has one entry. The profile covers roughly 290,000 distinct CDR3 sequences, with roughly 9.8% appearing a single time and about 7.1% taken by the ten largest. A further study also used this sample, focusing on yellow fever vaccine responses in identical twins.

The source material was CD8+ T cells sorted from blood. These receptors were collected from a woman between 18 and 29 years old in good health.

This clonotype was observed a few times. This sequence joins TRBV7-9 and TRBJ2-1; D is perhaps TRBD1 (5 bases). The CDR3 totals 16 residues. Deletions cut 4 bases from V and 2 bases from J, with 15 bases between. Germline V gene sequence: CDR1 SEHNR, CDR2 FQNEAQ (reference sequence). CDR3 DNA: TGTGCCAGCAGCTCCCGACAGACCTCGGCCTACAATGAGCAGTTCTTC. Its translation: CASSSRQTSAYNEQFF.

This clonotype showed up just a few times. The chain couples TRBV29-1 to TRBJ2-7; 16 nucleotides line up with TRBD2. V shed 4 bases and J 5 bases; nucleotides not matched to a gene: 11. CDR1 SQVTM and CDR2 ANQGSEA come from the germline V gene. This CDR3 has 17 residues. CDR3 protein: CSVVAPGTSGRVNEQYF. In DNA form, the CDR3 reads TGCAGCGTTGTCGCTCCTGGGACTAGCGGGAGGGTTAACGAGCAGTACTTC.

This clonotype was seen ten or more times. The V and J genes are TRBV10-3 and TRBJ2-1; D is tentatively TRBD1 or TRBD2 (5 bases each). Trimming shortened V by 2 bases and J by 10 bases, and 15 bases separated the two germline ends. The germline V gene has CDR1 ENHRY and CDR2 SYGVKD. The CDR3 spans 14 residues. This CDR3 is CAISEVGPPPEQFF. CDR3 DNA sequence: TGTGCCATCAGTGAGGTGGGACCTCCCCCCGAGCAGTTCTTC.

This clonotype has only a few counts. The chain employs TRBV9 and TRBJ1-2, with D maybe TRBD1 (5 bases). Trimming took off 6 bases at V and 4 bases at J, with 19 bases between the two ends. CDR1 is SGDLS, CDR2 YYNGEE, per germline. CDR3 size: 15 residues. The CDR3 protein is CASTFGAGELYGYTF. The CDR3 coding sequence is TGTGCCAGCACCTTTGGGGCAGGCGAACTCTATGGCTACACCTTC.

This clonotype was seen a few times. This rearrangement joins TRBV7-2 to TRBJ2-4, with D uncertain. V was pared by 6 bases and J by 2 bases, with 8 bases between. Looked up from germline, CDR1 is SGHTA and CDR2 is FQGNSA. This CDR3 region has 13 residues. CDR3 in amino acids: CASRPRTKNIQYF. In DNA form, the CDR3 reads TGTGCCAGCAGACCCAGAACCAAAAACATTCAGTACTTC. Full variable domain (rest looked up from reference TRBV7-2 and TRBJ2-4): GAGVSQSPSNKVTEKGKDVELRCDPISGHTALYWYRQSLGQGLEFLIYFQGNSAPDKSGLPSDRFSAERTGGSVSTLTIQRTQQEDSAVYLCASRPRTKNIQYFGAGTRLSVL.

The chain joins TRBV7-9 to TRBJ2-3; D perhaps matches TRBD2 (6 bases). V lost 2 bases, J lost 5 bases, and 8 bases lay in between. CDR1 SEHNR and CDR2 FQNEAQ come from the germline V gene (reference sequence). The CDR3 extends over 13 amino acids. CDR3 bases: TGTGCCAGCAGCTTAATCGGGGGAGATACGCAGTATTTT. Translating gives CASSLIGGDTQYF.

Details on this clonotype: One end of the junction varies from germline; a read error may be responsible. The chain employs TRBV3-1 and TRBJ2-6; D uncertain. The CDR3 covers 18 residues. Per the germline V gene, CDR1 is LGHDT and CDR2 is YNNKEL (reference sequence). The CDR3: CASCQENSLSSGANVLTF. Here the CDR3 DNA reads TGTGCCAGCTGCCAAGAGAACTCCCTCAGCTCTGGGGCCAACGTCCTGACTTTC.

This clonotype has only a few counts. V usage is TRBV4-2 and J usage is TRBJ2-5; 9 bases are shared with TRBD1. Germline V lookup: CDR1 LGHNA, CDR2 YNFKEQ. After removal of 4 bases from V and 5 bases from J, the junction contained 11 bases not matched to a gene. CDR3 length: 16 amino acids. CDR3 loop: CASSLEVTGGGETQYF. The CDR3 coding sequence is TGTGCCAGCAGCCTTGAAGTGACAGGGGGAGGGGAGACCCAGTACTTC.

This clonotype was detected many times. The chain recombines TRBV4-1 with TRBJ2-1; perhaps TRBD1 as D (6 bases). Germline CDR1 and CDR2: MGHRA and YSYEKL. CDR3 length equals 14 residues. Trimming stripped 2 bases from V and 4 bases from J, with 9 bases between. CDR3 amino acids: CASSQSRGYNEQFF. CDR3 nucleotide sequence: TGCGCCAGCAGCCAATCTAGGGGGTACAATGAGCAGTTCTTC.

This clonotype occurred many times. The chain has TRBV29-1 and TRBJ2-7; D is possibly TRBD1 or TRBD2 (6 bases each). The CDR3 spans 12 residues. The V and J ends lost 6 bases and 4 bases respectively, with 13 bases between them. Per germline, CDR1 SQVTM and CDR2 ANQGSEA. This CDR3 reads CSVERGGYEQYF. The CDR3, as DNA: TGCAGCGTGGAAAGAGGGGGGTACGAGCAGTACTTC.

The rearrangement uses TRBV29-1 and TRBJ2-1; 7 nucleotides match TRBD1. The germline V gene encodes CDR1 SQVTM and CDR2 ANQGSEA. The CDR3 totals 13 residues. Trimming took 0 bases from V and 16 from J; bases not matched to a gene: 12. The CDR3 nucleotides are TGCAGCGTTGAAGACTGGGACAGTCGCTTATTTTTCTTC. This codes for CSVEDWDSRLFFF.

The chain links TRBV27 to TRBJ2-1; the match to TRBD1 covers 10 bases. With V trimmed by 5 bases and J by 10 bases, 8 bases remained unmatched. From germline, CDR1 is MNHEY and CDR2 SMNVEV (reference sequence). The CDR3 is 14 amino acids. CDR3 sequence reads: CASSAGQGRREQFF. The CDR3, as DNA: TGTGCCAGCAGTGCGGGACAGGGGCGCAGGGAGCAGTTCTTC.

This clonotype was counted ten times or more. The chain combines TRBV6-4 with TRBJ2-3; D call uncertain. Germline CDR1 MRHNA, CDR2 SNTAGT. The CDR3 consists of 16 residues. Between the trimmed V and J ends, which lost 2 bases and 2 bases, there was a span of 14 bases. CDR3 residues: CASSDSSDSYTDTQYF. CDR3 bases: TGTGCCAGCAGTGACAGTTCAGACTCCTACACAGATACGCAGTATTTT.

The sample holds many counts of this clonotype. The chain employs TRBV6-5 and TRBJ2-2; D is ambiguous. Germline lookup yields CDR1 MNHEY and CDR2 SVGAGI. V was clipped by 5 bases and J by 3 bases, with 10 bases between them. The CDR3 spans 14 residues. In DNA form, the CDR3 reads TGTGCCAGCAGTCACACAGTTTACACCGGGGAGCTGTTTTTT. Amino acids: CASSHTVYTGELFF.

The sample holds many counts of this clonotype. V and J are TRBV5-1 and TRBJ1-1, with D uncertain. CDR1 and CDR2 from the germline V gene are SGHRS and YFSETQ. The CDR3 spans 13 residues. V was cut by 4 bases and J by 8 bases, with 15 bases left in between. The chain's CDR3 is CASSIRHPREAFF. CDR3 bases: TGCGCCAGCAGCATTAGACATCCCCGAGAAGCTTTCTTT.

Worth noting for this clonotype: Just one base apart from a much larger clone, this may be a read error. The chain is built from TRBV4-2 and TRBJ2-1, with D possibly being TRBD2 (6 bases). The CDR3 runs to 13 residues. Germline lookup yields CDR1 LGHNA and CDR2 YNFKEQ. V was shortened by 4 bases and J by 4 bases, with 8 bases between the two germline ends. As DNA, the CDR3 is TGTGCCAGCAGCCGCGGGACTTACAATGAGCAGTTCTTC. Translated, it gives CASSRGTYNEQFF.

This clonotype was counted many times. The chain combines TRBV10-3 with TRBJ2-2, with a weak D call TRBD1 (5 bases). The CDR3 consists of 18 residues. Trimming cost V 0 bases and J 1 base, with 15 bases left between them. From germline, CDR1 is ENHRY and CDR2 SYGVKD. The CDR3 loop reads CAISESIRVPKNTGELFF. CDR3 bases: TGTGCCATCAGTGAGTCAATCAGGGTGCCCAAGAACACCGGGGAGCTGTTTTTT.

This chain uses TRBV24-1 with TRBJ2-3; D is possibly TRBD1 (5 bases). The V and J ends lost 1 base and 4 bases respectively, with 5 bases between them. Germline V CDR1 and CDR2: KGHDR, SFDVKD. The CDR3 contains 13 residues. The CDR3 here is CATSDLGADTQYF. In DNA, the CDR3 is TGTGCCACCAGTGATTTAGGGGCAGATACGCAGTATTTT.

This clonotype has just a few counts. The J gene is TRBJ2-5, the V gene TRBV29-1, with D hard to call. The CDR3 consists of 14 residues. Per the germline V gene, CDR1 is SQVTM and CDR2 is ANQGSEA. Trimming removed 3 bases at V and 2 bases at J, with 13 bases between. CDR3 nucleotide sequence: TGCAGCGTTGAGTTGGGCGTTAGGCAAGAGACCCAGTACTTC. Encoded protein: CSVELGVRQETQYF.

The chain couples TRBV5-6 to TRBJ2-3, with 11 bases identical to TRBD2. This CDR3 comprises 16 residues. Germline-derived CDR1 and CDR2 are SGHDT and YYEEEE. V was pared by 2 bases and J by 8 bases, with 10 bases of the junction left unmatched. CDR3 amino acids: CASSFKAGLAAGTQYF. CDR3 nucleotides: TGTGCCAGCAGCTTTAAGGCGGGACTAGCGGCTGGTACGCAGTATTTT.

V is TRBV27 and J is TRBJ2-1; a weak D match, TRBD2 (6 bases). The V gene lost 0 bases and the J gene lost 4 bases, with 10 bases spanning the gap. The CDR3 has 15 amino acids. In germline, CDR1 is MNHEY, CDR2 SMNVEV (reference sequence). This chain's CDR3 is CASSLSEGWYNEQFF. The CDR3 DNA reads TGTGCCAGCAGTTTATCGGAGGGCTGGTACAATGAGCAGTTCTTC.

J is TRBJ2-7 and V is TRBV25-1; possibly TRBD2 for D (5 bases). The length of the CDR3 is 18 residues. Trimming removed 2 bases at V and 3 bases at J, with 23 bases between. Germline V lookup: CDR1 MGHDK, CDR2 SYGVNS. The CDR3 is CASSEPGEGGFVVYEQYF. CDR3 sequence (DNA): TGTGCCAGCAGTGAACCCGGCGAGGGCGGGTTTGTCGTCTACGAGCAGTACTTC.

V gene TRBV9 combines with J gene TRBJ1-4; D possibly corresponds to TRBD1 (5 bases). The germline V gene has CDR1 SGDLS and CDR2 YYNGEE. Trimming pared 3 bases from V and 6 bases from J, leaving 9 bases between. This CDR3 is built from 13 residues. The CDR3 spells CASSAPGDEKLFF. In DNA form, the CDR3 reads TGTGCCAGCAGCGCGCCGGGGGATGAAAAACTGTTTTTT.

The chain joins TRBV4-3 to TRBJ2-7, with 9 bases lining up with TRBD1. The CDR3 is 16 amino acids. Trimming at V came to 0 bases and at J to 6 bases, leaving 9 bases not matched to a gene. Germline V gene sequence: CDR1 LGHNA, CDR2 YSLEER. In DNA, the CDR3 is TGCGCCAGCAGCCAAGATCACCCGGGACAGGGCTGCGAGCAGTACTTC. As protein: CASSQDHPGQGCEQYF.

The genes are TRBV7-9 and TRBJ2-7; D tentatively fits TRBD1 or TRBD2 (5 bases each). The CDR3 is made up of 12 amino acids. Looked up from germline, CDR1 is SEHNR and CDR2 is FQNEAQ (reference sequence). The CDR3 loop is CASSLGGDASEV. The CDR3 DNA reads as TGTGCCAGCAGCTTAGGTGGGGACGCATCTGAAGTC.

This clonotype occurred many times. The genes are TRBV12-3 or TRBV12-4 and TRBJ2-1; D gene uncertain. The V end was cut by 8 bases, the J end by 10 bases, with 9 bases between. CDR3 length: 10 amino acids. The CDR3 sequence is CASFRSEQFF. In DNA, the CDR3 is TGTGCCAGCTTTAGGTCGGAGCAGTTCTTC.